This passage covers 29 T cell receptor beta chains from one sample sequenced in a study of T cell responses to AZD1222 COVID-19 vaccine. The protocol was immunoSEQ multiplex PCR, while the TCRdb copy is restricted to in-frame clones and leaves out a portion. The data contain roughly 77,000 clones, 90% of them singletons. Here the sequenced sample was peripheral blood, taken 28 days after the second AZD1222 dose. The receptors here all came from an adult who received the AZD1222 COVID-19 vaccine.

The table lists this clone with a count of one. J is TRBJ2-2 and V is TRBV14; the D is unclear. The CDR3 runs 14 residues. Germline V gene data show CDR1 as SGHDN and CDR2 as FVKESK. The V end was cut by 3 bases, the J end by 1 base, with 6 bases between. The chain's CDR3 is CASSHVRNTGELFF. The CDR3 DNA reads TGTGCCAGCAGCCATGTTAGGAACACCGGGGAGCTGTTTTTT.

The chain combines TRBV7-2 with TRBJ2-5; D is possibly TRBD2 (5 bases). V was clipped by 6 bases and J by 0 bases, with 11 bases between them. Germline lookup yields CDR1 SGHTA and CDR2 FQGNSA. CDR3 length equals 14 residues. The CDR3, as DNA: TGTGCCAGCAGTTCCCGCGGGTACCAAGAGACCCAGTACTTC. It codes for CASSSRGYQETQYF.

The chain has TRBV6-1 and TRBJ1-5, with D unresolved. Germline lookup yields CDR1 MNHNS and CDR2 SASEGT. The CDR3 loop spans 11 amino acids. V gave up 3 bases and J gave up 7 bases, with 4 bases separating them. This CDR3 is CASSDNQPQHF. The CDR3, as DNA: TGTGCCAGCAGTGATAACCAGCCCCAGCATTTT.

In its sample, this clone was seen once. This chain joins TRBV6-5 and TRBJ1-5; a possible D gene is TRBD1 (6 bases). Germline loops: CDR1 MNHEY, CDR2 SVGAGI. The CDR3 has 14 amino acids. The V end lost 5 bases, the J end lost 1 base, and 9 bases lay between the germline ends. CDR3 sequence reads: CASSRGGSNQPQHF. DNA for the CDR3: TGTGCCAGCAGTCGAGGGGGGAGCAATCAGCCCCAGCATTTT.

The J gene is TRBJ2-1, the V gene TRBV9, with 11 nucleotides matching TRBD2. This CDR3 is built from 18 residues. The germline V gene has CDR1 SGDLS and CDR2 YYNGEE. J gave up 5 bases and V 4 bases, and 14 bases lay outside the gene matches. The CDR3 sequence: CASSRYFPGLAENNEQFF. The CDR3 bases are TGTGCCAGCAGCCGATACTTCCCGGGACTAGCGGAAAACAATGAGCAGTTCTTC.

The CDR3 here is CASSVVGLAGAHNEQFF. DNA for the CDR3: TGTGCCAGCAGCGTAGTGGGACTAGCGGGAGCACACAATGAGCAGTTCTTC. The chain recombines TRBV9 with TRBJ2-1; 14 bases align to TRBD2. This CDR3 region has 17 residues. V lost 0 bases, J lost 5 bases, and 4 bases stayed unmatched. Germline-derived CDR1 and CDR2 are SGDLS and YYNGEE. Full variable domain (remainder filled in from reference TRBV9 and TRBJ2-1): DSGVTQTPKHLITATGQRVTLRCSPRSGDLSVYWYQQSLDQGLQFLIQYYNGEERAKGNILERFSAQQFPDLHSELNLSSLELGDSALYFCASSVVGLAGAHNEQFFGPGTRLTVL.

CDR3 protein: CASSEFGGVDTQYF. The CDR3 coding sequence is TGTGCCAGCAGTGAATTTGGGGGCGTGGATACGCAGTATTTT. The chain links TRBV25-1 to TRBJ2-3; D might be TRBD1 (6 bases). Germline V gives CDR1 MGHDK, CDR2 SYGVNS. V was pared by 1 base and J by 6 bases, with 11 bases between. The CDR3 totals 14 residues.

This chain links TRBV10-2 with TRBJ2-4; no clear D gene. The germline V and J ends were trimmed by 5 bases and 4 bases, with 18 bases remaining between them. CDR3 length equals 16 residues. CDR1 is WSHSY, CDR2 SAAADI, per germline. The CDR3 here is CASSFSPREVKNIQYF. CDR3 DNA sequence: TGCGCCAGCAGTTTTAGCCCCCGTGAGGTTAAAAACATTCAGTACTTC.

There are a few counts of this clone. The chain carries TRBV7-3 and TRBJ2-2; maybe TRBD2 (6 bases). The length of the CDR3 is 13 residues. Trimming took 8 bases from V and 0 from J, leaving 7 bases between them. Germline CDR1 is SGHTA and CDR2 is FQGTGA. CDR3 DNA sequence: TGTGCCAGCTCTAGCGCGAACACCGGGGAGCTGTTTTTT. It yields the protein CASSSANTGELFF.

This clone was observed once. The chain couples TRBV5-6 to TRBJ1-2; D is unresolved. This CDR3 has 12 residues. Trimming pared 2 bases from V and 3 bases from J, leaving 5 bases between. Per germline, CDR1 SGHDT and CDR2 YYEEEE. The CDR3 sequence is CASSFQDYGYTF. The CDR3, as DNA: TGTGCCAGCAGCTTCCAAGACTATGGCTACACCTTC.

V and J are TRBV7-3 and TRBJ2-5; D uncertain. The CDR3 is 13 residues long. Between the trimmed V and J ends, which lost 1 base and 5 bases, there was a span of 8 bases. The germline CDR1 and CDR2 sequences are SGHTA and FQGTGA. The CDR3 here is CASSLSGAETQYF. The CDR3 coding sequence is TGTGCCAGCAGCTTAAGCGGCGCGGAGACCCAGTACTTC.

The rearrangement links TRBV13 to TRBJ2-1, with D unclear. With 2 bases removed from V and 5 bases from J, the gap between germline ends came to 13 bases. The CDR3 spans 15 residues. Germline V gives CDR1 PRHDT, CDR2 FYEKMQ (reference sequence). The CDR3 bases are TGTGCCAGCAGCTTACTAGGATCACCCCACAATGAGCAGTTCTTC. Translating it yields CASSLLGSPHNEQFF.

The chain couples TRBV5-4 to TRBJ1-2; 11 positions match TRBD1. V lost 4 bases to trimming and J lost 2 bases; unmatched junction nucleotides: 4. In germline, CDR1 is SGHNT, CDR2 YYREEE (reference sequence). The CDR3 contains 15 residues. CDR3 nucleotides: TGTGCCAGCAGCCCTCGGACAGGGGGCAACTATGGCTACACCTTC. Residues: CASSPRTGGNYGYTF.

This clone has just a few counts. The CDR3 protein is CASSPSDGAFNEKLFF. DNA of the CDR3: TGTGCCAGCTCACCATCCGACGGCGCCTTTAATGAAAAACTGTTTTTT. The chain couples TRBV18 to TRBJ1-4, with D unclear. Between the trimmed V and J ends, which lost 2 bases and 4 bases, there was a span of 14 bases. Germline V gene data show CDR1 as KGHSH and CDR2 as LQKENI. The CDR3 consists of 16 residues.

The chain carries TRBV11-1 and TRBJ1-6, with a tentative D call TRBD1 (5 bases). The V gene's germline CDR1 is SGHAT and CDR2 FQDESV (reference sequence). The length of the CDR3 is 13 residues. Between the trimmed V and J ends, which lost 2 bases and 7 bases, there was a span of 6 bases. The CDR3 region is CASSLSGNSPLHF. The CDR3 DNA reads as TGTGCCAGCAGCTTATCAGGGAATTCACCCCTCCACTTT.

The chain is built from TRBV18 and TRBJ2-7; TRBD1 matches at 9 bases. V dropped 5 bases and J dropped 5; count of bases not matched to a gene: 10. This CDR3 contains 15 residues. Germline V gene lookup returns CDR1 KGHSH and CDR2 LQKENI. The CDR3 coding sequence is TGTGCCAGCTCATTAGGACAGGGGATGGTGGACGAGCAGTACTTC. This gives the protein CASSLGQGMVDEQYF.

This chain connects TRBV7-3 to TRBJ2-2, with D possibly TRBD2 on 6 matching bases. The CDR3 extends over 16 amino acids. V lost 5 bases and J 3 bases, leaving 16 bases between the germline ends. Germline V lookup: CDR1 SGHTA, CDR2 FQGTGA. The CDR3 here is CASSVDLWGDTGELFF. In nucleotides, the CDR3 is TGTGCCAGCAGCGTCGACTTGTGGGGGGACACCGGGGAGCTGTTTTTT.

The rearrangement uses TRBV5-1 and TRBJ1-1, with 9 nucleotides matching TRBD1. CDR1 SGHRS and CDR2 YFSETQ come from the germline V gene. This CDR3 has 17 residues. The trim removed 0 bases at V and 3 bases at J, leaving 9 bases unmatched. In nucleotides, the CDR3 is TGCGCCAGCAGCTTGGAAGCCGCCGGGACAGGGTACACTGAAGCTTTCTTT. Its protein is CASSLEAAGTGYTEAFF.

This chain uses TRBV13 with TRBJ2-3; D remains ambiguous. Per the germline V gene, CDR1 is PRHDT and CDR2 is FYEKMQ (reference sequence). The CDR3 is made up of 14 amino acids. V shed 4 bases and J shed 10 bases, with 18 bases lying between them. This CDR3 reads CASSSSATEKPQYF. The CDR3 DNA reads as TGTGCCAGCAGCTCTTCCGCCACTGAGAAACCGCAGTATTTT.

V usage is TRBV6-5 and J usage is TRBJ2-2; 8 nucleotides agree with TRBD1. V lost 10 bases to trimming and J lost 1 base; unmatched junction nucleotides: 5. The CDR3 spans 14 residues. Germline values: CDR1 MNHEY, CDR2 SVGAGI. The CDR3 coding sequence is TGTGCCACCCCGGGACAGGTGAACACCGGGGAGCTGTTTTTT. Encoded protein: CATPGQVNTGELFF.

The chain joins TRBV11-3 to TRBJ1-6; 11 bases agree with TRBD1. This CDR3 is 14 amino acids long. Trimming at V came to 5 bases and at J to 11 bases, leaving 5 bases not matched to a gene. CDR1 SGHNT and CDR2 YENEEA come from the germline V gene. The CDR3 nucleotides are TGTGCCAGCAGCCCCTGGACAGGGGGCACACCCCTCCACTTT. The encoded protein is CASSPWTGGTPLHF.

This chain uses TRBV7-9 with TRBJ1-5, with TRBD1 as a possible D gene (5 bases). The germline V gene encodes CDR1 SEHNR and CDR2 FQNEAQ (reference sequence). The length of the CDR3 is 14 residues. V was trimmed by 1 base and J by 4 bases, leaving 8 bases between them. The CDR3 loop is CASSLEGKNQPQHF. DNA of the CDR3: TGTGCCAGCAGCTTAGAGGGGAAGAATCAGCCCCAGCATTTT.

CDR3 DNA: TGCGCCAGCAGCTACCCAGGCTCAACTAATGAAAAACTGTTTTTT. Its protein product is CASSYPGSTNEKLFF. V and J are TRBV4-1 and TRBJ1-4; D not resolved. CDR1 is MGHRA, CDR2 YSYEKL, per germline. CDR3 length: 15 residues. V dropped 5 bases and J dropped 0 bases, with 10 bases sitting between them.

This chain joins TRBV7-2 and TRBJ2-6; D possibly matches TRBD1 or TRBD2 (5 bases each). The V end lost 4 bases, the J end lost 3 bases, and 10 bases lay between the germline ends. The CDR3 consists of 15 residues. CDR1 SGHTA and CDR2 FQGNSA come from the germline V gene. The CDR3: CASSSRGVGANVLTF. CDR3 DNA sequence: TGTGCCAGCAGCTCTCGAGGGGTTGGGGCCAACGTCCTGACTTTC.

The rearrangement joins TRBV29-1 to TRBJ1-2; 9 bases fit TRBD1. The CDR3 runs to 13 residues. Germline CDR1 reads SQVTM; CDR2 reads ANQGSEA. V lost 5 bases, J lost 3 bases, and 4 bases stayed unmatched. CDR3: CSVQTGGDYGYTF. In DNA form, the CDR3 reads TGCAGCGTTCAGACAGGGGGTGACTATGGCTACACCTTC.

V and J are TRBV20-1 and TRBJ2-3; 7 bases align to TRBD1. CDR1 and CDR2 from the germline V gene are DFQATT and SNEGSKA (reference sequence). CDR3 length: 15 amino acids. J gave up 3 bases and V 3 bases, and 9 bases lay outside the gene matches. CDR3 residues: CSASFQAGGTDTQYF. In nucleotides, the CDR3 is TGCAGTGCTAGTTTCCAAGCAGGGGGTACAGATACGCAGTATTTT.

The chain is built from TRBV5-4 and TRBJ2-3, with 8 bases fitting TRBD1. CDR3 length: 15 amino acids. J gave up 3 bases and V 5 bases, and 8 bases lay outside the gene matches. Germline V gene data show CDR1 as SGHNT and CDR2 as YYREEE (reference sequence). The CDR3, as DNA: TGTGCCAGCAGTCACGGGACAGGACGGACAGATACGCAGTATTTT. Translating it yields CASSHGTGRTDTQYF.

This chain connects TRBV13 to TRBJ1-3, with D perhaps TRBD1 (6 bases). Trimming cost V 0 bases and J 4 bases, with 7 bases left between them. This CDR3 region has 14 residues. Germline-derived CDR1 and CDR2 are PRHDT and FYEKMQ (reference sequence). DNA of the CDR3: TGTGCCAGCAGCTTAGGGGGGGCCGGAAACACCATATATTTT. This sequence encodes CASSLGGAGNTIYF.

The chain is built from TRBV30 and TRBJ2-7; unclear D gene. The CDR3 is made up of 14 amino acids. Looked up from germline, CDR1 is GTSNPN and CDR2 is SVGIG (reference sequence). V gave up 4 bases and J gave up 2 bases, with 15 bases separating them. CDR3 sequence: CAWKVPGPTYEQYF. CDR3 nucleotide sequence: TGTGCCTGGAAGGTCCCAGGTCCAACCTACGAGCAGTACTTC.